A single sample is the source of the 5 T cell receptor beta chains below, sequenced in a study of blood T cell repertoires in COVID-19. Sequenced by immunoSEQ multiplex PCR; TCRdb stores in-frame clones only, minus some. The data show about 220,000 clones, with more than 65% seen just once and approximately 2.4% held by the top ten. The sequenced sample was peripheral blood. These receptors were obtained from a middle-aged man who had recovered from COVID-19.

The DNA for the CDR3 is TGTGCCAGCCGAAAACCGGGACTGGGCACTGAAGCTTTCTTT. Encoded protein: CASRKPGLGTEAFF. The rearrangement links TRBV27 to TRBJ1-1; possible D gene TRBD1, 5 bases. CDR1 is MNHEY and CDR2 is SMNVEV in the germline V gene (reference sequence). This CDR3 is built from 14 residues. The V and J ends lost 8 bases and 4 bases respectively, with 17 bases between them.

This sequence joins TRBV7-2 and TRBJ2-7, with a tentative D call TRBD2 (6 bases). V was clipped by 1 base and J by 5 bases, with 18 bases between them. From germline, CDR1 is SGHTA and CDR2 FQGNSA. This CDR3 has 16 residues. This chain's CDR3 is CASSLGGDPSLDEQYF. Here the CDR3 DNA reads TGTGCCAGCAGCTTAGGCGGGGACCCGAGTCTCGACGAGCAGTACTTC.

The chain employs TRBV7-9 and TRBJ2-7; the match to TRBD1 covers 7 bases. The length of the CDR3 is 14 residues. The J segment lost 2 bases and the V segment lost 10 bases, leaving 11 bases of the junction unmatched. Germline loops: CDR1 SEHNR, CDR2 FQNEAQ (reference sequence). CDR3 DNA: TGTGCCACCCGAAGTCTCACAGGGGCCTACGAGCAGTACTTC. Translating gives CATRSLTGAYEQYF.

The V and J genes are TRBV6-2 or TRBV6-3 and TRBJ2-2; TRBD2 might be the D (5 bases). The CDR3 extends over 16 amino acids. Germline V gives CDR1 MNHEY, CDR2 SVGEGT. Trimming removed 2 bases from V and 6 bases from J, with 16 bases in between. In DNA, the CDR3 is TGTGCCAGCAGTTACCCCGAGGGTGTCGACCCCGGGGAGCTGTTTTTT. It encodes CASSYPEGVDPGELFF.

This chain joins TRBV30 and TRBJ1-2; D is uncertain. The CDR3 length is 11 residues. Per germline, CDR1 GTSNPN and CDR2 SVGIG (reference sequence). Trimming cost V 7 bases and J 6 bases, with 12 bases left between them. The CDR3 coding sequence is TGTGCCTACTTCTTTGGGCATGGCTACACCTTC. Translation: CAYFFGHGYTF.